This T cell receptor (beta chain) was identified in a study of identical twins. Study findings and constraints: Partial confounding of zero-insertion analyses by invariant MAIT and iNKT cells was possible. Abundant cord blood beta clonotypes carried fewer insertions; memory repertoires showed none. Out-of-frame alpha sequences shared between twins exhibited an excess of low generation probability.

TCRdb reprocessed the 5' RACE reads via MiXCR and lists one record per CDR3 protein. The data show fewer than 650,000 distinct CDR3 sequences, with around 7.5% seen just once and around 1.6% held by the top ten. A remark on this clonotype: The antigen remains undetermined.

J was trimmed by 1 base and V by 7 bases; bases with no gene match: 8. This CDR3 region has 15 residues. Germline CDR1 reads ENHRY; CDR2 reads SYGVKD. These data were also reused for a study on yellow fever vaccine responses in identical twins.

The sequence derives from a young woman in good health. The chain carries TRBV10-3 and TRBJ2-3; 7 nucleotides match TRBD2. Sample: PBMCs. The CDR3 protein is CAITRGVARTDTQYF. Here the CDR3 DNA reads TGTGCCATCACCCGGGGGGTCGCCCGCACAGATACGCAGTATTTT.